Below are 21 T cell receptor beta chains sequenced from a single sample in a study of PD-1 blockade in classical Hodgkin lymphoma. The assay was immunoSEQ multiplex PCR, and TCRdb's table has in-frame clones only and misses some. The table records about 21,000 clones, 70% to 80% of them present only once. The sample's time point: cycle 4 day 1 (C4D1), after 6 weeks of nivolumab. Every patient experienced relapse after autologous stem cell transplantation, and brentuximab vedotin exposure varied. This specimen consisted of peripheral blood mononuclear cells (PBMCs), obtained before the fourth cycle of nivolumab. The receptors were gathered from a human donor with classical Hodgkin lymphoma.

The chain joins TRBV7-9 to TRBJ1-2, with 8 bases lining up with TRBD1. The CDR3 sequence is 15 residues long. V shed 7 bases, J shed 7 bases, and the junction held 14 bases outside the gene matches. Germline V gene lookup returns CDR1 SEHNR and CDR2 FQNEAQ (reference sequence). CDR3 bases: TGTGCCAGCACCTCCGGAGGCCAGGGGGCGTTTGGCTACACCTTC. Its translation is CASTSGGQGAFGYTF.

The chain is built from TRBV7-2 and TRBJ2-7; D might be TRBD1 or TRBD2, each matching 5 bases. Germline V gene lookup returns CDR1 SGHTA and CDR2 FQGNSA. CDR3 length equals 15 residues. With 5 bases removed from V and 3 bases from J, the gap between germline ends came to 17 bases. The CDR3 nucleotides are TGTGCCAGCAGCCGCGGGTTCGGGGCAGTCTACGAGCAGTACTTC. Translating it yields CASSRGFGAVYEQYF.

The chain is built from TRBV27 and TRBJ1-2, with D possibly matching TRBD1 (5 bases). Germline assignment: CDR1 MNHEY and CDR2 SMNVEV (reference sequence). V lost 2 bases and J lost 0, with 7 bases in between. The CDR3 is 14 amino acids. The CDR3 sequence: CASSLGQANYGYTF. Here the CDR3 DNA reads TGTGCCAGCAGTTTAGGACAAGCTAACTATGGCTACACCTTC.

This chain connects TRBV6-4 to TRBJ1-2, with 11 bases fitting TRBD1. The CDR3 contains 15 residues. The germline gives CDR1 MRHNA, CDR2 SNTAGT. V lost 2 bases, J lost 3 bases, and 2 bases stayed unmatched. The DNA of the CDR3 is TGTGCCAGCAGTGACAAGGGACAGGGGGACTATGGCTACACCTTC. Protein: CASSDKGQGDYGYTF.

The chain uses TRBV18 and TRBJ2-7, with TRBD2 identical over 9 bases. J gave up 4 bases and V 4 bases, and 5 bases lay outside the gene matches. CDR3 size: 14 residues. Germline V CDR1 and CDR2: KGHSH, LQKENI. CDR3 coding DNA: TGTGCCAGCTCACGGGCGGGAGGGTCTTACGAGCAGTACTTC. The encoded protein is CASSRAGGSYEQYF.

In this sample, this clone turned up once. The CDR3 DNA reads as TGTGCCAGCAGCCAGGGAGAGAACACTGAAGCTTTCTTT. Residues: CASSQGENTEAFF. The gene calls are TRBV7-7 and TRBJ1-1; D might be TRBD1 (5 bases). Germline V lookup: CDR1 SSHAT, CDR2 FNYEAQ (reference sequence). The V end lost 5 bases, the J end lost 1 base, and 8 bases lay between the germline ends. The CDR3 spans 13 residues.

The rearrangement joins TRBV4-1 to TRBJ2-1; TRBD1 matches at 9 bases. Germline assignment: CDR1 MGHRA and CDR2 YSYEKL. The junction had 9 bases not matched to a gene; V was cut back by 3 bases and J by 9 bases. The CDR3 runs 15 residues. The CDR3 DNA sequence: TGCGCCAGCAGCCATCCGGGACAGGGTTCTGTTGAGCAGTTCTTC. It codes for CASSHPGQGSVEQFF.

The J gene is TRBJ1-3, the V gene TRBV7-9; D unclear. Germline CDR1 and CDR2: SEHNR and FQNEAQ (reference sequence). Trimming removed 4 bases at V and 0 bases at J, with 10 bases between. CDR3 length: 15 amino acids. CDR3 bases: TGTGCCAGCAGCTCCCGGGGAAACTCTGGAAACACCATATATTTT. This codes for CASSSRGNSGNTIYF.

The sample holds one count of this clone. The V and J genes are TRBV2 and TRBJ2-5; D assignment may be TRBD1 or TRBD2 (6 bases each). V was shortened by 9 bases and J by 5 bases, with 13 bases between the two germline ends. The V gene's germline CDR1 is SNHLY and CDR2 FYNNEI. CDR3 length: 12 residues. The chain's CDR3 is CASKGGLETQYF. CDR3 DNA sequence: TGTGCCAGTAAAGGGGGGCTCGAGACCCAGTACTTC.

This clone was observed a handful of times. The chain joins TRBV10-3 to TRBJ1-3; the D gene is possibly TRBD1 (6 bases). CDR1 is ENHRY and CDR2 is SYGVKD in the germline V gene. Trimming took 8 bases from V and 8 from J, leaving 16 bases between them. The CDR3 spans 13 residues. CDR3 nucleotides: TGTGCCATCGTCGGACAGTCTCTGCACACCATATATTTT. It translates to CAIVGQSLHTIYF.

V is TRBV10-1 and J is TRBJ2-3; 10 bases are shared with TRBD2. The germline V gene encodes CDR1 WNHNN and CDR2 SYGVQD (reference sequence). There are 13 residues in the CDR3. With 8 bases clipped from V and 1 base from J, the junction kept 0 bases outside the gene matches. The CDR3 nucleotides read TGCGCCAGCGGACTAGCGGGCACAGATACGCAGTATTTT. Protein product: CASGLAGTDTQYF.

The V and J genes are TRBV5-6 and TRBJ2-2; TRBD1 or TRBD2 may be the D gene (5 bases each). Germline V gene data show CDR1 as SGHDT and CDR2 as YYEEEE. V was trimmed by 0 bases and J by 7 bases, leaving 13 bases between them. CDR3 size: 15 residues. CDR3 coding DNA: TGTGCCAGCAGCTTGGCCGGGGCAGGGAGCGGGGAGCTGTTTTTT. Its translation: CASSLAGAGSGELFF.

This chain joins TRBV7-7 and TRBJ1-2; D not resolved. V was clipped by 5 bases and J by 7 bases, with 11 bases between them. The CDR3 is 12 residues long. Germline lookup yields CDR1 SSHAT and CDR2 FNYEAQ (reference sequence). The CDR3 DNA is TGTGCCAGCAGCGCACGGGAGGGTGGCTACACCTTC. This encodes CASSAREGGYTF.

The chain recombines TRBV11-2 with TRBJ2-6; D gene ambiguous. V was cut by 1 base and J by 0 bases, with 4 bases left in between. The CDR3 runs to 15 residues. Germline lookup yields CDR1 SGHAT and CDR2 FQNNGV. CDR3 nucleotides: TGTGCCAGCAGCTTAGGGAGCTCTGGGGCCAACGTCCTGACTTTC. Amino acid sequence: CASSLGSSGANVLTF. The whole variable domain, filled in from reference TRBV11-2 and TRBJ2-6, reads EAGVAQSPRYKIIEKRQSVAFWCNPISGHATLYWYQQILGQGPKLLIQFQNNGVVDDSQLPKDRFSAERLKGVDSTLKIQPAKLEDSAVYLCASSLGSSGANVLTFGAGSRLTVL.

This chain uses TRBV10-1 with TRBJ1-4; D is undetermined. This CDR3 comprises 14 residues. Trimming stripped 3 bases from V and 7 bases from J, with 12 bases between. Germline V gene lookup returns CDR1 WNHNN and CDR2 SYGVQD (reference sequence). The CDR3 DNA reads as TGCGCCAGCAGTGACGGAGCTGCAGGTGAAAAACTGTTTTTT. Amino acids: CASSDGAAGEKLFF.

The V call is TRBV7-9, the J call TRBJ1-3; D gene ambiguous. V lost 1 base, J lost 3 bases, and 7 bases lay in between. Germline CDR1 and CDR2: SEHNR and FQNEAQ (reference sequence). CDR3 length: 14 amino acids. The DNA of the CDR3 is TGTGCCAGCAGCTTAGGAGGGTATGGAAACACCATATATTTT. Encoded protein: CASSLGGYGNTIYF.

This clone was seen only a few times. The chain uses TRBV5-1 and TRBJ2-1; perhaps TRBD2 as D (6 bases). The V gene lost 0 bases and the J gene lost 4 bases, with 11 bases spanning the gap. CDR1 and CDR2 (germline): SGHRS, YFSETQ. The CDR3 length is 15 residues. The CDR3, as DNA: TGCGCCAGCAGCTTGGTAGCGGACCGGTACAATGAGCAGTTCTTC. It translates to CASSLVADRYNEQFF. Drawing the rest from reference TRBV5-1 and TRBJ2-1, the complete variable domain is KAGVTQTPRYLIKTRGQQVTLSCSPISGHRSVSWYQQTPGQGLQFLFEYFSETQRNKGNFPGRFSGRQFSNSRSEMNVSTLELGDSALYLCASSLVADRYNEQFFGPGTRLTVL.

Details on this clone: Compared with germline, one end of the junction differs, possibly owing to a read error. The chain combines TRBV28 with TRBJ1-1, with D possibly being TRBD1 (5 bases). Per the germline V gene, CDR1 is MDHEN and CDR2 is SYDVKM. This CDR3 contains 14 residues. The CDR3 DNA follows: TGTGCCAGCAGTCCTTCGACAGAGAACTCTGAAGCTTTCTTT. This translates into CASSPSTENSEAFF.

The J gene is TRBJ2-7, the V gene TRBV27; a weak D match, TRBD1 (6 bases). Trimming removed 5 bases at V and 6 bases at J, with 23 bases between. The CDR3 loop spans 16 amino acids. Germline V gene data show CDR1 as MNHEY and CDR2 as SMNVEV (reference sequence). This CDR3 is CASSPYRDRIGPEQYF. The CDR3 DNA reads as TGTGCCAGCAGTCCCTATAGAGACAGGATCGGGCCCGAGCAGTACTTC.

The chain has TRBV6-6 and TRBJ2-1, with TRBD2 identical over 8 bases. The junction had 2 bases not matched to a gene; V was cut back by 10 bases and J by 0 bases. Per germline, CDR1 MNHNY and CDR2 SVGAGI (reference sequence). The CDR3 consists of 13 residues. The CDR3 DNA reads TGTGCCATCGGGACTAGCTCCTACAATGAGCAGTTCTTC. It codes for CAIGTSSYNEQFF.

The chain combines TRBV28 with TRBJ1-4; tentatively, D is TRBD1 (6 bases). Germline lookup yields CDR1 MDHEN and CDR2 SYDVKM. The V end lost 5 bases, the J end lost 3 bases, and 16 bases lay between the germline ends. This CDR3 comprises 16 residues. The chain's CDR3 is CASSPNRERANEKLFF. The CDR3 DNA sequence: TGTGCCAGCAGTCCTAACAGGGAACGAGCTAATGAAAAACTGTTTTTT.